Shown below are 6 T cell receptor beta chains from a single sample sequenced in a study of blood T cells in healthy people across ages. Primers used in a second PCR of roughly 7 to 12 cycles were a sample-barcoded 5' primer and a J-beta primer mix. TCRdb analysed the 5' RACE reads with MiXCR anew, one entry per CDR3 protein. The repertoire holds over 750,000 distinct CDR3 sequences, with 25% as singletons. These data also featured in a second study, about T cells of mothers and their children.

Sequencing input: blood. The receptors shown here come from a boy younger than 18 in good health.

The chain joins TRBV9 to TRBJ2-3; D is unclear. Germline lookup yields CDR1 SGDLS and CDR2 YYNGEE. Trimming left V 0 bases short and J 4 bases short, with 6 bases between. This CDR3 has 13 amino acids. The CDR3 DNA reads TGTGCCAGCAGCGTAGCTGAAGCAGATACGCAGTATTTT. It encodes CASSVAEADTQYF.

The chain recombines TRBV11-1 with TRBJ2-4, with 8 nucleotides matching TRBD1. The CDR3 is 15 residues long. Trimming cost V 5 bases and J 6 bases; bases outside gene matches: 9. Germline V lookup: CDR1 SGHAT, CDR2 FQDESV (reference sequence). The CDR3 bases are TGTGCCAGCAGCCCCGAAAGGACAGGGAGAAACATTCAGTACTTC. Translated: CASSPERTGRNIQYF.

The rearrangement uses TRBV29-1 and TRBJ2-3, with TRBD2 matching 8 bases. Germline CDR1 SQVTM, CDR2 ANQGSEA. This CDR3 region has 16 residues. V was clipped by 2 bases and J by 5 bases; unmatched bases: 12. CDR3 sequence (DNA): TGCAGCGTTGAATCGGGAGGGCACTCAGGGCTAGATACGCAGTATTTT. Translated, it gives CSVESGGHSGLDTQYF.

CDR3 sequence: CASSSPRVEGRWNEQFF. The CDR3 bases are TGTGCCAGCAGTTCCCCCCGGGTGGAGGGGAGGTGGAATGAGCAGTTCTTC. This chain connects TRBV28 to TRBJ2-5, with a weak D call TRBD2 (6 bases). The DNA end is a closer match to TRBJ2-1, so the J assignment may be wrong. The germline V gene has CDR1 MDHEN and CDR2 SYDVKM. CDR3 length: 17 residues.

This clonotype was detected a few times. CDR3 in DNA: TGCAGCGTTGAATGGAAGACAGATACGCAGTATTTT. Translated: CSVEWKTDTQYF. The gene calls are TRBV29-1 and TRBJ2-3; unclear D gene. This CDR3 has 12 amino acids. Germline V gives CDR1 SQVTM, CDR2 ANQGSEA. Trimming pared 2 bases from V and 3 bases from J, leaving 6 bases between.

This clonotype was picked up a small number of times. The chain employs TRBV29-1 and TRBJ2-5, with 9 bases identical to TRBD1. The DNA end lines up better with TRBJ2-1; the J call may be wrong. This CDR3 is 13 amino acids long. Germline V gene sequence: CDR1 SQVTM, CDR2 ANQGSEA. The CDR3, as DNA: TGCAGCGTTGACTGGGACAGGGCATATGAGCAGTTCTTC. This encodes CSVDWDRAYEQFF.